The rows below give T cell receptor beta chains drawn from one sample of a study of cytotoxic CD8 clonotypes in ibrutinib-treated CLL. The data were produced by immunoSEQ multiplex PCR, yet TCRdb's version contains in-frame clones alone and is incomplete. The sample has hundreds of thousands of clones, roughly 80% seen once. Sequences were derived from PBMCs, sampled before ibrutinib treatment. The receptor source for this set is a human donor with chronic lymphocytic leukemia. Each CDR3 is given with its conserved first and last residue. A D gene is named only where the DNA matches it firmly. Expanded clones are given a class, and other clones once, few, many or no size at all.

D: NA
J: TRBJ2-7
V: TRBV30
size: NA
DNA: TGTGCCTGGAATCAGCGGGCGGACTACGAGCAGTACTTC
CDR3: CAWNQRADYEQYF

D: NA
J: TRBJ1-2
V: TRBV30
size: once
DNA: TGTGCCTGGAGTGTACTTGGGTCTAACTATGGCTACACCTTC
CDR3: CAWSVLGSNYGYTF

D: NA
J: TRBJ2-3
V: TRBV4-2
size: once
DNA: TGTGCCAGCAGCCAAGACAGGCTGGCAGATACGCAGTATTTT
CDR3: CASSQDRLADTQYF

D: TRBD2
J: TRBJ2-2
V: TRBV30
size: NA
DNA: TGTGCCTGGAGTGTATTCGGGGGGGCCCTCACCGGGGAGCTGTTTTTT
CDR3: CAWSVFGGALTGELFF

D: TRBD2
J: TRBJ2-7
V: TRBV11-2
size: NA
DNA: TGTGCCAGCAGCTTAGCGACTAGCGGGGCCTCCTACGAGCAGTACTTC
CDR3: CASSLATSGASYEQYF

D: NA
J: TRBJ2-5
V: TRBV11-3
size: NA
DNA: TGTGCCAGCAGCTTAGTTGGGTCTAAAGGAGAGACCCAGTACTTC
CDR3: CASSLVGSKGETQYF

D: NA
J: TRBJ2-7
V: TRBV18
size: NA
DNA: TGTGCCAGCTCCACGCGGGAAGGGAGTAAAGGCCGGGAGCAGTACTTC
CDR3: CASSTREGSKGREQYF

D: NA
J: TRBJ1-5
V: TRBV27
size: NA
DNA: TGTGCCAGCAGTTTAACCGGGGGCGCAGCGCTGCGGCCCCAGCATTTT
CDR3: CASSLTGGAALRPQHF

D: NA
J: TRBJ1-1
V: TRBV28
size: NA
DNA: TGTGCCAGCAGTTACTACAGGGTCCTGGGGAACACTGAAGCTTTCTTT
CDR3: CASSYYRVLGNTEAFF

D: TRBD2
J: TRBJ2-7
V: TRBV4-3
size: once
DNA: TGCGCCAGCAGCCAAGACTCTTCGGGAGGTTCCTACGAGCAGTACTTC
CDR3: CASSQDSSGGSYEQYF